This T cell receptor (beta chain) was sequenced in a study of post-analysis software for immune sequencing data (dated by TCRdb to the mid-2010s). About the investigation overall: The recorded disease courses included relapsing-remitting, secondary progressive and progressive-relapsing multiple sclerosis, and some patients had no subtype annotation. Patient repertoires were compared against roughly 12 previously published healthy control repertoires from donors aged 6 to 25 years. A subset of samples was prepared in parallel using single-end sample barcoding, then pooled and co-amplified after Illumina adapter ligation.

TCR beta repertoires were profiled from peripheral blood of roughly 13 young patients with multiple sclerosis to demonstrate the VDJtools post-analysis software. The patients with multiple sclerosis were children and adolescents between roughly 6 and 17 years of age. What the research found in general, with its limitations: Strong co-clustering of samples prepared in the same batch was shown by direct clustering with F measure, prompting a batch-effect correction. The control group was slightly older than the multiple sclerosis patient group. Normalized Chao1 diversity was significantly lower in multiple sclerosis patients than controls, suggesting substantial peripheral T-cell clonal expansion. Significantly higher frequencies in patients than in controls were found for about 5 TRBV segments, including TRBV5-6, TRBV5-1 and TRBV20-1.

The method was PCR. Sequencing used an Illumina HiSeq 2500. Unique molecular identifiers were incorporated into TCR beta cDNA libraries to reduce PCR and sequencing biases. Around 500,000 cDNA molecules were obtained for every 1 to 10 million input T cells, so each molecule roughly corresponded to one T cell. The same protocol used for the earlier healthy control dataset was applied to prepare and sequence the patient libraries. Within a given batch, samples were prepared together, multiplexed and sequenced on the same HiSeq lane. The authors' pipeline ran thus. MIGEC handled the raw barcoded reads, throwing out single-read molecular identifier groups before consensus assembly and CDR3 extraction. Clonotype tables were post-analysed with VDJtools, and diversity was normalized by down-sampling all datasets to the smallest sample size. To correct batch-related cross-sample contamination, repertoire overlap clustering matched CDR3 amino acid sequences but not nucleotide sequences. TCRdb trimmed public reads at Q25 via fastp, called clones via MiXCR and kept in-frame beta chains. All rows with the same CDR3 protein become a single entry with the most common DNA and genes. TCRdb, not the original authors, processed these V and J calls. The sample records 450,000 or so distinct CDR3 sequences, approximately 46% of which are singletons. 9% to 13% of the sample is taken by the ten largest.

Worth noting for this clonotype: Its antigen target is currently unknown. An end of the junction differs from the germline gene, which may be a read error.

CDR1 and CDR2 were assigned from the germline V gene as SQVTM and ANQGSEA. The CDR3, cysteine through phenylalanine, is 12 amino acids long. Only CDR3 DNA remains: 36 bases, in frame from the first base. The chain was built from TRBV29-1 and TRBJ1-1; the D gene lacks a confident call. This TCR was recovered from a girl aged 5 to 17 with multiple sclerosis. Sequencing was done on a sample of blood. DNA sequence: TGCAGCGTTGTTGGGAGCAACACTGATGCTTTCTTT. Translation gives CSVVGSNTDAFF.